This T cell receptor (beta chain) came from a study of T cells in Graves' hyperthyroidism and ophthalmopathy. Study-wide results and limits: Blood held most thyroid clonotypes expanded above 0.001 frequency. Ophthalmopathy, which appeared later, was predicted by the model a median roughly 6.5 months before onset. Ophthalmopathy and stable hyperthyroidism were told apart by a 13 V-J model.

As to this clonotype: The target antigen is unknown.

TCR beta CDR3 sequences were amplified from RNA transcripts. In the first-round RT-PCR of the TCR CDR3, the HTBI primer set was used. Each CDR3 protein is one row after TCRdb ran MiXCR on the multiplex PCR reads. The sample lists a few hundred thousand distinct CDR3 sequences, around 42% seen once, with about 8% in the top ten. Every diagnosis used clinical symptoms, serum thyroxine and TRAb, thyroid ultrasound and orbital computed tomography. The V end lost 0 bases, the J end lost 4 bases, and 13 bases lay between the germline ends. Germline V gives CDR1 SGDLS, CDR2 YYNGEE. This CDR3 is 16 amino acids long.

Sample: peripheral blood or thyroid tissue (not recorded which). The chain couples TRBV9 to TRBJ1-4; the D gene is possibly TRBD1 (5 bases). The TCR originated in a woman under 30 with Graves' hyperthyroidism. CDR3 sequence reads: CASSVGGGSLNEKLFF. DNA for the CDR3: TGTGCCAGCAGCGTAGGTGGGGGTAGCCTTAATGAAAAACTGTTTTTT.